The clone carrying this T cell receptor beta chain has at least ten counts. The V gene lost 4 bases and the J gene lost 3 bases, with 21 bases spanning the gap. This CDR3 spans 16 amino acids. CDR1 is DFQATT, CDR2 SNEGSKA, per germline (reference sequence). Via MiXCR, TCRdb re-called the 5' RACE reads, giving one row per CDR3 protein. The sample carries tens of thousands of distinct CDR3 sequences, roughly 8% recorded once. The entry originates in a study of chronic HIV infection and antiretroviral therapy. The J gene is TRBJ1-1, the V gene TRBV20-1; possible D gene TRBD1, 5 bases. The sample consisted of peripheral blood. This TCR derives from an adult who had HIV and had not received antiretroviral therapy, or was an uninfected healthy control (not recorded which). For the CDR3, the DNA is TGCAGTGCTATAGCCCCTTGGGACGCAGCGGACACTGAAGCTTTCTTT. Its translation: CSAIAPWDAADTEAFF.